This T cell receptor beta chain was sequenced during a study of blood T cell repertoires in COVID-19. Study-level information: The samples span acute and convalescent COVID-19 from the United States, Italy and Spain. The cDNA or gDNA used as material had been derived from T cells, B-cell-depleted T cells, or PBMCs.

Trimming took 10 bases from V and 7 from J, leaving 16 bases between them. This CDR3 is built from 12 residues. Germline CDR1 is MNHNY and CDR2 is SVGAGI (reference sequence). Methods used by the authors: Reference gene primer amplification gave nucleated cell count estimates. Assay: immunoSEQ multiplex PCR; the TCRdb copy retains only in-frame clones and omits some. That table is the source of V, J and clone size, and D and trimming were worked out from the DNA. Of 200,000 to 250,000 clones in the sample, about 91% were seen once. This rearrangement joins TRBV6-6 to TRBJ1-1, with TRBD1 as a possible D gene (5 bases). The material sequenced was peripheral blood. This clonotype was obtained from a man between 25 and 39 years old with acute or convalescent COVID-19. This CDR3 reads CATTDGRGEAFF. The CDR3 bases are TGTGCCACCACCGACGGGAGGGGTGAAGCTTTCTTT.